The entry that follows covers one T cell receptor (beta chain) sequence. There are a few counts of this clonotype. Its binding antigen is unknown. No per-base quality is available; no much larger clone lies one base away. Libraries were prepared through 5' RACE. For sequencing, an Illumina HiSeq 2000 was employed. Template switching introduced a universal primer binding site; the final cDNA contained a unique molecular identifier, enabling accurate counting of TCR cDNA molecules. First-strand cDNA for TCR alpha and beta chains was synthesized from specific primers in the conserved constant-segment region. To control for contamination, every cDNA library was double barcoded, receiving both a SMART-Mk sample barcode and Illumina barcodes. Two successive PCR steps introduced TruSeq adapter sequences along with Illumina sample barcodes. The TCR alpha and beta cDNA libraries were sequenced on the Illumina HiSeq platform using custom primers. The study's processing was this. Raw reads were processed with MiGEC to extract unique molecular identifiers, and MiXCR was used to determine CDR3 positions. Recombination models were inferred per individual with the repgenHMM and IGoR tools using an EM algorithm. Shared clonotypes were analyzed with the tcR package in R, and sharing was normalized by the product of cloneset sizes. To study raw recombination without the effects of thymic and clonal selection, out-of-frame nonproductive sequences were analyzed. The public reads were quality trimmed at Q25 with fastp and then assembled into clones with MiXCR by TCRdb, keeping productive beta chains. A single entry per CDR3 protein holds the most common genes and DNA from its merged rows. What appears here as the V and J calls and clone size reflects TCRdb's work, not the paper's. The sample table records 500,000 to 650,000 distinct CDR3 sequences; just over 7% of these occur just once. The leading ten clones occupy around 1.6% of the sample.

Including the terminal cysteine and phenylalanine, the CDR3 comprises 20 residues. Just the 60-base CDR3 DNA is kept, in frame starting at base 1. Compared with germline, V lacks 0 bases and J lacks 3 bases; bases without a gene match: 11. Via the germline V gene, CDR1 is LGHNA and CDR2 YNFKEQ. This sample is drawn from a study of identical twins (dated by TCRdb to between 2015 and 2016). Regarding the study in general: To test whether fetal clonotypes persist, the study used deep sequencing on TCR alpha and beta repertoires from monozygotic twins, unrelated adults of various ages, and cord blood. To rule out contamination, the twin experiments were replicated at different times with different library preparation protocols.

Study-wide findings and limitations: Zero-insertion analyses could be partly confounded by invariant T cells such as MAIT and iNKT, though diverse VJ usage argued against such confounding for most clonotypes. Because the same donors could not be followed over many years, conclusions were based on cross-sectional statistical analysis. Out-of-frame TCR alpha sharing in monozygotic twins was systematically underestimated by recombination models, whereas sharing between unrelated individuals was in agreement with the recombination models. Fewer insertions were carried by abundant cord blood beta clonotypes; a weaker similar trend was observed in young adult naive repertoires, while no such trend was observed in memory repertoires. Excess twin sharing in beta out-of-frame sequences was weaker because fewer shared sequences lowered the signal-to-noise ratio. Out-of-frame TCR alpha sequences shared between twins showed an excess of low generation-probability sequences compared with coincidental sharing between unrelated individuals.

All donors were healthy Caucasians. The twin cohort comprised three pairs of female monozygotic twins, all aged about 18 to 30 years. RNA for TCR libraries was isolated from peripheral blood mononuclear cells. This same sample was also taken into another study, of yellow fever vaccine responses in identical twins. As that second paper reports: The authors reported that the T cell response to vaccination in identical twins appeared partly convergent and partly personalized. The study precisely tracked vaccine-responding T cell clones in identical twins.

This clonotype was sampled from a woman aged 18-35 years in good health. The rearranged segments are TRBV4-2 and TRBJ2-4, with 13 middle bases fitting TRBD2. Source material: PBMCs. The nucleotides read TGTGCCAGCAGCCAAGACGGCGGGACTAGCGGGGCGAGGAACAAAAACATTCAGTACTTC. Its amino acids are CASSQDGGTSGARNKNIQYF.